Following are 10 T cell receptor beta chains from one sample sequenced in a study of cytomegalovirus exposure and HLA in healthy donors. Use of 60 Vbeta and 13 Jbeta primers characterized the PCR. Assay used: immunoSEQ multiplex PCR; TCRdb lists only in-frame clones, some missing. The listing contains 100,000 to 150,000 clones. The sample was PBMCs. The source of these receptors is a young man in good health and CMV-seronegative.

The J gene is TRBJ2-7, the V gene TRBV2; D is uncertain. Deletions cut 5 bases from V and 5 bases from J, with 7 bases between. The CDR3 covers 11 residues. The germline V gene has CDR1 SNHLY and CDR2 FYNNEI. CDR3 region: CASSIEDEQYF. In DNA form, the CDR3 reads TGTGCCAGCAGTATTGAGGACGAGCAGTACTTC.

J is TRBJ2-1 and V is TRBV9; the D is unclear. This CDR3 spans 13 amino acids. CDR1 SGDLS and CDR2 YYNGEE come from the germline V gene. Trimming pared 2 bases from V and 12 bases from J, leaving 15 bases between. CDR3 sequence (DNA): TGTGCCAGCAGCGTCGGAGCTCACCCGGGGCAGTTCTTC. As protein: CASSVGAHPGQFF.

J is TRBJ2-5 and V is TRBV28; TRBD1 matches 10 bases. Germline lookup yields CDR1 MDHEN and CDR2 SYDVKM. V was clipped by 5 bases and J by 4 bases; unmatched bases: 7. This CDR3 is 15 amino acids long. CDR3 nucleotide sequence: TGTGCCAGCAGTGTGGGACAGGGGAGGAGAGAGACCCAGTACTTC. Translation: CASSVGQGRRETQYF. The whole variable domain, filled in from reference TRBV28 and TRBJ2-5, reads DVKVTQSSRYLVKRTGEKVFLECVQDMDHENMFWYRQDPGLGLRLIYFSYDVKMKEKGDIPEGYSVSREKKERFSLILESASTNQTSMYLCASSVGQGRRETQYFGPGTRLLVL.

The chain uses TRBV6-5 and TRBJ2-5, with no clear D. The J call is uncertain, as TRBJ2-7 better fits the DNA end. The CDR3 contains 14 residues. CDR1 and CDR2 (germline): MNHEY, SVGAGI. The CDR3 region is CASSYKFGPLEQYF. As DNA, the CDR3 is TGTGCCAGCAGTTATAAGTTTGGTCCTCTCGAGCAGTACTTC.

The chain is built from TRBV5-4 and TRBJ1-5; 7 positions agree with TRBD1. Per the germline V gene, CDR1 is SGHNT and CDR2 is YYREEE (reference sequence). The CDR3 totals 17 residues. Unmatched junction bases numbered 14, after V lost 5 bases and J lost 3 bases. CDR3 nucleotides: TGTGCCAGCAGTCATTCCGCTAAGGGACAGACCAATCAGCCCCAGCATTTT. It translates to CASSHSAKGQTNQPQHF.

The V call is TRBV7-9, the J call TRBJ1-1; no reliable D call. The CDR3 is made up of 12 amino acids. The V gene lost 4 bases and the J gene lost 11 bases, with 14 bases spanning the gap. Germline loops: CDR1 SEHNR, CDR2 FQNEAQ (reference sequence). For the CDR3, the DNA is TGTGCCAGCAGCTGGTCAGCGGCGGACGCTTTCTTT. It translates to CASSWSAADAFF.

The V and J genes are TRBV27 and TRBJ2-1, with TRBD2 matching 14 bases. J was trimmed by 5 bases and V by 5 bases; bases with no gene match: 5. The CDR3 contains 16 residues. Germline V gene sequence: CDR1 MNHEY, CDR2 SMNVEV (reference sequence). CDR3 amino acids: CASSQLGLAGDNEQFF. CDR3 in DNA: TGTGCCAGCAGTCAATTGGGACTAGCGGGAGACAATGAGCAGTTCTTC.

The V and J genes are TRBV5-5 and TRBJ2-3; 13 positions agree with TRBD2. V dropped 2 bases and J dropped 0; count of bases not matched to a gene: 3. This CDR3 comprises 17 residues. Germline V CDR1 and CDR2: SGHKS, YYEKEE (reference sequence). The CDR3 DNA reads as TGTGCCAGCAGCTTTGGGACTAGCGGGACTAGCACAGATACGCAGTATTTT. Translation gives CASSFGTSGTSTDTQYF.

The CDR3: CASSETDRGNTGELFF. In nucleotides, the CDR3 is TGTGCCAGCAGTGAAACAGACAGGGGCAACACCGGGGAGCTGTTTTTT. The chain carries TRBV25-1 and TRBJ2-2, with TRBD1 matching 8 bases. Germline V gene lookup returns CDR1 MGHDK and CDR2 SYGVNS. V was clipped by 2 bases and J by 2 bases; unmatched bases: 4. The CDR3 has 16 amino acids.

CDR3 amino acids: CASSVATAPGRETQYF. The CDR3 nucleotides read TGTGCCAGCAGCGTAGCTACAGCACCCGGCCGGGAGACCCAGTACTTC. The V call is TRBV9, the J call TRBJ2-5; D is undetermined. CDR1 is SGDLS, CDR2 YYNGEE, per germline. The ends were cut back, 0 bases at V and 5 bases at J, with 17 bases in the middle. There are 16 residues in the CDR3.